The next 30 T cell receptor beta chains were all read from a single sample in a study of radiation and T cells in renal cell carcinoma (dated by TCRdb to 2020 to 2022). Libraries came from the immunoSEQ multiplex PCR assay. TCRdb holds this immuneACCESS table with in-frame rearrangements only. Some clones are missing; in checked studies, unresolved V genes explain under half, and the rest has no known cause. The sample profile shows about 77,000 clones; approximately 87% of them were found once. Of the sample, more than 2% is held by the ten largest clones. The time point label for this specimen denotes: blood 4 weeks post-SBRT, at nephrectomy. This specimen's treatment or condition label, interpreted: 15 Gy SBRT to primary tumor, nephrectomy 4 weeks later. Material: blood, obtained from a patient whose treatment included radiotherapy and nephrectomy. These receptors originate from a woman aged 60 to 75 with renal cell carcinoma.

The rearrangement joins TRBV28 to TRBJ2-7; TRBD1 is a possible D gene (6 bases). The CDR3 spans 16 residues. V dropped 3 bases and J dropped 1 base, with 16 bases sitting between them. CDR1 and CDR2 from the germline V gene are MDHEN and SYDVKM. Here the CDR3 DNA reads TGTGCCAGCAGTTTGGGGTTTGTGACAGGATCCTACGAGCAGTACTTC. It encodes CASSLGFVTGSYEQYF. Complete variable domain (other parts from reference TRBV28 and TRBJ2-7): DVKVTQSSRYLVKRTGEKVFLECVQDMDHENMFWYRQDPGLGLRLIYFSYDVKMKEKGDIPEGYSVSREKKERFSLILESASTNQTSMYLCASSLGFVTGSYEQYFGPGTRLTVT.

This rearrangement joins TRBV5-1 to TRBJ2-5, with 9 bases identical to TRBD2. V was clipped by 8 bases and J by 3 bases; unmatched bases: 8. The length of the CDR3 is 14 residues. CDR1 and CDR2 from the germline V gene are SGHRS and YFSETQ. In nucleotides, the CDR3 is TGCGCCAGTGTGGCGGGGGGGCTGGAAGAGACCCAGTACTTC. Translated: CASVAGGLEETQYF.

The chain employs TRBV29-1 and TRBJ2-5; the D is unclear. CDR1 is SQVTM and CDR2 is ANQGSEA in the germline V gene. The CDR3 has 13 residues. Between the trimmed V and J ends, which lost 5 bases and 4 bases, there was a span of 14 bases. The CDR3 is CSVTRSEAETQYF. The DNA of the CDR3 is TGCAGCGTTACGAGGAGCGAGGCAGAGACCCAGTACTTC.

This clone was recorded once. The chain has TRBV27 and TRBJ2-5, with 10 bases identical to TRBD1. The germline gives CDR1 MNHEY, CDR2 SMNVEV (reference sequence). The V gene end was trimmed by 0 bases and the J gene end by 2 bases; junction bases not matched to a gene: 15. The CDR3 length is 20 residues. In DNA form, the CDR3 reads TGTGCCAGCAGTTTATCGGGACAGGGGCTTAAGGAAACCTCACAAGAGACCCAGTACTTC. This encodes CASSLSGQGLKETSQETQYF.

The CDR3 loop reads CATSLTPDTAKNIQYF. CDR3 nucleotide sequence: TGTGCCACCAGCCTCACGCCCGACACAGCCAAAAACATTCAGTACTTC. V and J are TRBV15 and TRBJ2-4; no firm D call. The CDR3 spans 16 residues. The V end lost 5 bases, the J end lost 0 bases, and 14 bases lay between the germline ends. Germline CDR1 LNHNV, CDR2 YYDKDF (reference sequence).

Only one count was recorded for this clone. CDR3 loop: CASTPPGGFSYGYTF. CDR3 bases: TGTGCCAGCACCCCCCCCGGCGGCTTTAGCTATGGCTACACCTTC. The chain is built from TRBV28 and TRBJ1-2; D gene unclear. Germline V gene lookup returns CDR1 MDHEN and CDR2 SYDVKM. This CDR3 has 15 amino acids. The ends were cut back, 7 bases at V and 4 bases at J, with 19 bases in the middle.

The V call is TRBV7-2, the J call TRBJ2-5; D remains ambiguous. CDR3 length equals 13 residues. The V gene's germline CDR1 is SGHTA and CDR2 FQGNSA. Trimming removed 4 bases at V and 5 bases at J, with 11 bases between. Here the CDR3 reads CASSSLRIETQYF. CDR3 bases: TGTGCCAGCAGCTCCTTAAGGATTGAGACCCAGTACTTC.

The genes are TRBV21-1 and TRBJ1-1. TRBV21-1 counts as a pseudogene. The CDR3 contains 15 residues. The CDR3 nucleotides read TGTGCCAGCAGCAATGGGGGTCCGGGGAACACTGAAGCTTTCTTT. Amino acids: CASSNGGPGNTEAFF.

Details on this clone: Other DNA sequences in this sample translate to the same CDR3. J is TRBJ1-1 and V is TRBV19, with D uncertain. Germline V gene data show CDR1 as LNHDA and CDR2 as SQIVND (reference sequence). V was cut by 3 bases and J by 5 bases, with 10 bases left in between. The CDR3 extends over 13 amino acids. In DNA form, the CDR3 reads TGTGCCAGTAGTATTAGGGCGGGGACTGAAGCTTTCTTT. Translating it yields CASSIRAGTEAFF. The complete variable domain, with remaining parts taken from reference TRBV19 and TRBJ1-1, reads DGGITQSPKYLFRKEGQNVTLSCEQNLNHDAMYWYRQDPGQGLRLIYYSQIVNDFQKGDIAEGYSVSREKKESFPLTVTSAQKNPTAFYLCASSIRAGTEAFFGQGTRLTVV.

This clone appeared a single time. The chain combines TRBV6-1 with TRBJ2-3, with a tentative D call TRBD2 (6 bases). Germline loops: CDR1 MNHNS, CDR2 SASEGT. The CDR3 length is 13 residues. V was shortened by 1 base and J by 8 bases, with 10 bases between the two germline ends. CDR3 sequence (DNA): TGTGCCAGCAGTGAAGGCGGGGTAGGTACGCAGTATTTT. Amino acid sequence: CASSEGGVGTQYF.

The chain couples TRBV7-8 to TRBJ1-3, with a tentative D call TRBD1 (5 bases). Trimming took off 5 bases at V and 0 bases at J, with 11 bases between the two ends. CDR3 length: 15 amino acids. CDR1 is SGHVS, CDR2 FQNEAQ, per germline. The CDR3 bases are TGTGCCAGCAGCGTGTCAGGGAACTCTGGAAACACCATATATTTT. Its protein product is CASSVSGNSGNTIYF.

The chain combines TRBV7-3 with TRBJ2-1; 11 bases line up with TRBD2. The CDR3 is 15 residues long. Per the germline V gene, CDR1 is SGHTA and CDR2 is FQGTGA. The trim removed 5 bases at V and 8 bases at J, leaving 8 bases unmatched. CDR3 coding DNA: TGTGCCAGCAGCCCGCAACTAGCGGGAGACCATGAGCAGTTCTTC. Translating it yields CASSPQLAGDHEQFF. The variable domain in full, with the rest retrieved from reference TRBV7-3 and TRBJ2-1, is GAGVSQTPSNKVTEKGKYVELRCDPISGHTALYWYRQSLGQGPEFLIYFQGTGAADDSGLPNDRFFAVRPEGSVSTLKIQRTERGDSAVYLCASSPQLAGDHEQFFGPGTRLTVL.

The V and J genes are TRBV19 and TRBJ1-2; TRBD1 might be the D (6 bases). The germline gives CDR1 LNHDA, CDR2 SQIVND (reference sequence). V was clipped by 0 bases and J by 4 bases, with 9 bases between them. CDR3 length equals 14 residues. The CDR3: CASSIDRGVYGYTF. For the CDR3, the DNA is TGTGCCAGTAGTATAGACAGGGGAGTCTATGGCTACACCTTC.

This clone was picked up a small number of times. CDR3 sequence (DNA): TGTGCCAGCAGCCGGGGGACAGGGGGCGAACACACTGAAGCTTTCTTT. Protein product: CASSRGTGGEHTEAFF. V gene TRBV13 combines with J gene TRBJ1-1, with 12 bases that match TRBD1. With 5 bases clipped from V and 3 bases from J, the junction kept 7 bases outside the gene matches. Looked up from germline, CDR1 is PRHDT and CDR2 is FYEKMQ (reference sequence). This CDR3 is 16 amino acids long.

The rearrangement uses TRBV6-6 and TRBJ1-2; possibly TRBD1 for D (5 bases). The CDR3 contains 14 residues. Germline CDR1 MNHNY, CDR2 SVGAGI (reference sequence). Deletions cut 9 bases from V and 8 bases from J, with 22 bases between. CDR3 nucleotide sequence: TGTGCCAGTTTCCGGGACCAGGGCTCGGGGGGCTACACCTTC. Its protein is CASFRDQGSGGYTF.

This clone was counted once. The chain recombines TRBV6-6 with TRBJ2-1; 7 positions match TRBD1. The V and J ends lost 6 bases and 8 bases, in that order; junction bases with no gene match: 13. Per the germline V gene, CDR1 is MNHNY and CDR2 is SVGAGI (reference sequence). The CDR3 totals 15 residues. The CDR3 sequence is CASSQTTGKGDEQFF. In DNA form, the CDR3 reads TGTGCCAGCAGCCAAACGACAGGGAAAGGGGATGAGCAGTTCTTC.

The CDR3 coding sequence is TGTGCCAGCAGTTTAGACGGCAGTGAAGCTTTCTTT. As protein: CASSLDGSEAFF. This chain connects TRBV28 to TRBJ1-1; no firm D call. The CDR3 is made up of 12 amino acids. The V end was cut by 2 bases, the J end by 7 bases, with 8 bases between. Germline loops: CDR1 MDHEN, CDR2 SYDVKM.

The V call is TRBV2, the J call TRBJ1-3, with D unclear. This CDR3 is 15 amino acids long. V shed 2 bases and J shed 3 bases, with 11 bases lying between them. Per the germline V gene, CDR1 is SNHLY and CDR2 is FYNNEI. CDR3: CASSEFPGGGNTIYF. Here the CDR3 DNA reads TGTGCCAGCAGTGAATTTCCAGGAGGTGGAAACACCATATATTTT.

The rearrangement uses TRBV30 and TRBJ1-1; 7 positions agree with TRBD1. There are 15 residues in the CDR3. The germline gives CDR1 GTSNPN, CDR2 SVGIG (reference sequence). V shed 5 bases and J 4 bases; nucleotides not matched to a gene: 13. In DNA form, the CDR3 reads TGTGCCTGGGTTGGGACCAGGGGGGGGAGCACTGAAGCTTTCTTT. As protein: CAWVGTRGGSTEAFF.

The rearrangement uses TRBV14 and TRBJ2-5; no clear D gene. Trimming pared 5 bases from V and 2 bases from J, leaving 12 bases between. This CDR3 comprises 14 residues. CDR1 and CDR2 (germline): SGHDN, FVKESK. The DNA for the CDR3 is TGTGCCAGCAGCGCCTCCCGGCAGCAAGAGACCCAGTACTTC. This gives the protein CASSASRQQETQYF.

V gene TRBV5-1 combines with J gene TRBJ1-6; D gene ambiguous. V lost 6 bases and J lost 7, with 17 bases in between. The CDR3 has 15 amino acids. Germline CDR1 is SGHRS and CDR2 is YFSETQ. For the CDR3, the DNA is TGCGCCAGCACATCCCGTTCTAGTGGAAATTCACCCCTCCACTTT. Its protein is CASTSRSSGNSPLHF.

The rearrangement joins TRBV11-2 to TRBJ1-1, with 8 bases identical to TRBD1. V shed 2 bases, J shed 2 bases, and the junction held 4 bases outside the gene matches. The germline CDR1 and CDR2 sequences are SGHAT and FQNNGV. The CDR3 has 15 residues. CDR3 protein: CASSLTPGGNTEAFF. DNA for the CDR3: TGTGCCAGCAGCTTAACCCCAGGGGGCAACACTGAAGCTTTCTTT.

The CDR3 coding sequence is TGCGCCAGCAGCTTGCAGGGGCTCGGTGGCGGGGAGCTGTTTTTT. It codes for CASSLQGLGGGELFF. The chain couples TRBV5-1 to TRBJ2-2, with D possibly being TRBD1 (6 bases). Germline CDR1 and CDR2: SGHRS and YFSETQ. V was shortened by 1 base and J by 7 bases, with 14 bases between the two germline ends. The CDR3 consists of 15 residues.

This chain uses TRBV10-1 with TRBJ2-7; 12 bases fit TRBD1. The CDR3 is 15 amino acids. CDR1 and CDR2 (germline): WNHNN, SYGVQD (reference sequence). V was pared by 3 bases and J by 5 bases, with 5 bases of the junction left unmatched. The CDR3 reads CASSDRDRGLDEQYF. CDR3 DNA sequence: TGCGCCAGCAGTGACCGGGACAGGGGGCTAGACGAGCAGTACTTC.

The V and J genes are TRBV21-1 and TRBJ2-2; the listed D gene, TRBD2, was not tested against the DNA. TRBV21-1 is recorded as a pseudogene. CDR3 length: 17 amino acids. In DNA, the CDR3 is TGTGCCATACGATCTACTAGCGGGAGAGCGAACACCGGGGAGCTGTTTTTT. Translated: CAIRSTSGRANTGELFF.

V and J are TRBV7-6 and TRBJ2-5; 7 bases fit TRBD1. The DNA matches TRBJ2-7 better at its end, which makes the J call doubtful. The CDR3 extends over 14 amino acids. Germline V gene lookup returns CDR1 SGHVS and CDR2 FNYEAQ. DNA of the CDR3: TGTGCCAGCAGCTTAGGACAGGGTGGGGGCGAGCAGTACTTC. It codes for CASSLGQGGGEQYF.

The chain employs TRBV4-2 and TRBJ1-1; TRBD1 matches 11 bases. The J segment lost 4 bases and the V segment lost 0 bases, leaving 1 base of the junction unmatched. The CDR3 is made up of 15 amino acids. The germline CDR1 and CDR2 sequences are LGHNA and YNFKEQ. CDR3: CASSQEGTGGTEAFF. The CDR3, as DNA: TGTGCCAGCAGCCAAGAGGGGACAGGGGGCACTGAAGCTTTCTTT.

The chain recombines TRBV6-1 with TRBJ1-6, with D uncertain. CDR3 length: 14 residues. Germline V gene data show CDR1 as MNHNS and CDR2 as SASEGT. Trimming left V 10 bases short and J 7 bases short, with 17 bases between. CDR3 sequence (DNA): TGTGCCACCCGTTGGACGGGATCCAATTCACCCCTCCACTTT. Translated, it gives CATRWTGSNSPLHF.

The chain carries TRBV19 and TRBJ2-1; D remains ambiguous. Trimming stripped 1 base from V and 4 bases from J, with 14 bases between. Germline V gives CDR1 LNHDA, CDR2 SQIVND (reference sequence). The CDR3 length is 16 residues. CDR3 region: CASSIGGRPPYNEQFF. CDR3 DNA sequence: TGTGCCAGTAGTATAGGTGGGCGCCCCCCGTACAATGAGCAGTTCTTC.

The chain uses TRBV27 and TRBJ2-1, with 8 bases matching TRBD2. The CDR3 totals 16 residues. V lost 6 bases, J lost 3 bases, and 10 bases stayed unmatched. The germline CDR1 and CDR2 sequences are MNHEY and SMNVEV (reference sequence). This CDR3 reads CASSGLRTSGYNEQFF. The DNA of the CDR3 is TGTGCCAGCAGCGGGTTGCGAACTAGCGGCTACAATGAGCAGTTCTTC.